The T cell receptor (beta chain) described here comes from a study of T cells in Graves' hyperthyroidism and ophthalmopathy. Amplification targeted TCR beta CDR3 regions from RNA transcripts. Initially, a first-round RT-PCR of the TCR CDR3 employed the HTBI primer set. TCRdb independently ran MiXCR on the multiplex PCR reads; one entry per CDR3 protein. The sample records a few hundred thousand distinct CDR3 sequences, under 25% being singletons. With respect to this clonotype: The antigen is not known.

Study observations and caveats: The authors' 13 V-J model separated ophthalmopathy from stable hyperthyroidism. Most clonotypes expanded in thyroid above 0.001 were likewise present in blood.

The TCR sequence derives from a man aged 18-30 years with Graves' hyperthyroidism. The sample taken for sequencing was blood.

In DNA, the CDR3 is TGTGCCAGCAGTGAACCCACTGAATCCTACGAGCAGTACTTC. Translating it yields CASSEPTESYEQYF. The chain combines TRBV2 with TRBJ2-7; D remains ambiguous. CDR3 size: 14 residues. V was clipped by 2 bases and J by 1 base, with 9 bases between them. The germline gives CDR1 SNHLY, CDR2 FYNNEI.